This T cell receptor (beta chain) was retrieved from a study of monozygotic twins with cystic fibrosis. Some clones are missing from TCRdb's copy, which holds only in-frame ones; the method was immunoSEQ multiplex PCR. The data show 30,000 to 35,000 clones, around 96% seen once. The CDR3 contains 15 residues. CDR1 is LNHDA and CDR2 is SQIVND in the germline V gene (reference sequence). The V and J ends lost 5 bases and 3 bases, in that order; junction bases with no gene match: 7. The chain recombines TRBV19 with TRBJ2-7; TRBD1 matches at 10 bases. Sequencing input: blood. The clonotype was recovered from a girl aged 2 to 9 with cystic fibrosis. As DNA, the CDR3 is TGTGCCAGTAGTCTGGGACAGGGGTCTCTCTACGAGCAGTACTTC. It yields the protein CASSLGQGSLYEQYF.